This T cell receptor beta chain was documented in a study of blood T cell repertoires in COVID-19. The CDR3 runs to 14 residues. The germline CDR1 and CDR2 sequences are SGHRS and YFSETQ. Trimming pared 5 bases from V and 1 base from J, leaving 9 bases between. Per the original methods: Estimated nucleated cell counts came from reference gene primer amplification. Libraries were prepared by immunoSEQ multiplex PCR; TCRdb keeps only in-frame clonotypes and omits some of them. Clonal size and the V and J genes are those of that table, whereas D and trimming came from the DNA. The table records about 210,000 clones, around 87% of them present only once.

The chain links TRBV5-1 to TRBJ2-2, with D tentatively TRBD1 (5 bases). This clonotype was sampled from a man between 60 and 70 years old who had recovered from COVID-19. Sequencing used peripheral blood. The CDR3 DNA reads TGCGCCAGCAGATATGGACAGAACACCGGGGAGCTGTTTTTT. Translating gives CASRYGQNTGELFF.